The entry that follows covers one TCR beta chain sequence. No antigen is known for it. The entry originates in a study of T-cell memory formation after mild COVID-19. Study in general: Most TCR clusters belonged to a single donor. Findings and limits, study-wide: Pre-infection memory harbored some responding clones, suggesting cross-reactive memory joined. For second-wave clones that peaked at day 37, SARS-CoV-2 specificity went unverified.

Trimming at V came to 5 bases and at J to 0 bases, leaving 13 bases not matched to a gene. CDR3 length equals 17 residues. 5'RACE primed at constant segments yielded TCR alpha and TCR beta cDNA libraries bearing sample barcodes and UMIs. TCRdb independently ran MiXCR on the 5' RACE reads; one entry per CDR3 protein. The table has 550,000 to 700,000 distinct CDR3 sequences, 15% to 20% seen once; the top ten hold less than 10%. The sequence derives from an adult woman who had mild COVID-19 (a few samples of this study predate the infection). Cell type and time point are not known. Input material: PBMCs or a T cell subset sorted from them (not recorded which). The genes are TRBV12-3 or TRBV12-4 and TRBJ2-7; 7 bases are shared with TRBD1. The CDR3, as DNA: TGTGCCAGCAGTCGAGAAACAGGGGCGACTTTCTCCTACGAGCAGTACTTC. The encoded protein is CASSRETGATFSYEQYF.